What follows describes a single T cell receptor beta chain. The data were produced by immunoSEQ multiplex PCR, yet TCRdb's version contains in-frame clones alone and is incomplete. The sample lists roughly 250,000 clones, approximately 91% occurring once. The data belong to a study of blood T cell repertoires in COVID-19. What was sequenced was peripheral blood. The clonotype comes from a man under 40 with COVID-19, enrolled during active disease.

The CDR3 reads CAWRGDSGNTIYF. DNA for the CDR3: TGTGCCTGGAGAGGGGACTCTGGAAACACCATATATTTT. The chain joins TRBV30 to TRBJ1-3, with a weak D call TRBD1 (5 bases). Looked up from germline, CDR1 is GTSNPN and CDR2 is SVGIG (reference sequence). Trimming pared 3 bases from V and 0 bases from J, leaving 6 bases between. The CDR3 spans 13 residues.